The 27 T cell receptor beta chains reported below all come from one sample, sequenced in a study of T cell clonotyping in hematopoietic cell transplantation. Produced via immunoSEQ multiplex PCR; TCRdb's table is partial and in-frame only. Among 4,000 to 6,500 clones, just under 90% were seen once, and the ten largest hold roughly a quarter. This specimen was peripheral blood mononuclear cells, taken 100 days after allogeneic stem cell transplant. The receptor set was obtained from a male patient in his seventies who had an allogeneic stem cell transplant from an unrelated donor, so T cells may come from the graft donor. Some clones in this sample may be carry-over from other donors' samples.

This clone was found once. The CDR3 sequence: CASSQRDDSYEQYF. The CDR3 DNA is TGTGCCAGCAGCCAGAGGGACGACTCCTACGAGCAGTACTTC. This rearrangement joins TRBV7-8 to TRBJ2-7, with D perhaps assigned TRBD1 or TRBD2 (5 bases each). This CDR3 comprises 14 residues. Germline lookup yields CDR1 SGHVS and CDR2 FQNEAQ. The ends were cut back, 5 bases at V and 0 bases at J, with 11 bases in the middle. The full variable domain, in which reference TRBV7-8 and TRBJ2-7 provide the parts outside the CDR3, is GAGVSQSPRYKVAKRGQDVALRCDPISGHVSLFWYQQALGQGPEFLTYFQNEAQLDKSGLPSDRFFAERPEGSVSTLKIQRTQQEDSAVYLCASSQRDDSYEQYFGPGTRLTVT.

This clone has just a few counts. The chain links TRBV5-5 to TRBJ2-3; D is unresolved. Germline V gene lookup returns CDR1 SGHKS and CDR2 YYEKEE (reference sequence). Trimming took off 2 bases at V and 3 bases at J, with 7 bases between the two ends. This CDR3 has 13 residues. CDR3 nucleotides: TGTGCCAGCAGCTTCAAGCGTACAGATACGCAGTATTTT. Translation: CASSFKRTDTQYF.

J is TRBJ2-7 and V is TRBV30; tentatively, D is TRBD2 (7 bases). The CDR3 runs to 15 residues. Germline CDR1 is GTSNPN and CDR2 is SVGIG (reference sequence). The ends were cut back, 3 bases at V and 4 bases at J, with 19 bases in the middle. CDR3 nucleotide sequence: TGTGCCTGGAGGCCCGGGGAGGGGGTAGGATACGAGCAGTACTTC. It encodes CAWRPGEGVGYEQYF. The full variable domain, in which reference TRBV30 and TRBJ2-7 provide the parts outside the CDR3, is SQTIHQWPATLVQPVGSPLSLECTVEGTSNPNLYWYRQAAGRGLQLLFYSVGIGQISSEVPQNLSASRPQDRQFILSSKKLLLSDSGFYLCAWRPGEGVGYEQYFGPGTRLTVT.

This clone was picked up one time. The chain uses TRBV4-1 and TRBJ2-1; D unclear. Trimming pared 3 bases from V and 10 bases from J, leaving 13 bases between. This CDR3 has 13 amino acids. Germline V gene data show CDR1 as MGHRA and CDR2 as YSYEKL. This CDR3 reads CASSQHWVVEQFF. The CDR3 region has the DNA TGCGCCAGCAGCCAGCATTGGGTCGTAGAGCAGTTCTTC.

The V and J genes are TRBV10-3 and TRBJ2-7; 7 positions agree with TRBD2. The CDR3 totals 14 residues. The V gene end was trimmed by 1 base and the J gene end by 5 bases; junction bases not matched to a gene: 5. CDR1 and CDR2 (germline): ENHRY, SYGVKD. The CDR3 DNA follows: TGTGCCATCAGTGAGTATCTAGCGGCCCACGAGCAGTACTTC. Its protein product is CAISEYLAAHEQYF.

The rearrangement uses TRBV15 and TRBJ1-5; 10 bases match TRBD1. CDR3 length: 14 residues. Trimming took 3 bases from V and 6 from J; bases not matched to a gene: 2. The V gene's germline CDR1 is LNHNV and CDR2 YYDKDF (reference sequence). The CDR3 DNA reads TGTGCCACCAGCAGGGGACAGGGGACTCAGCCCCAGCATTTT. This gives the protein CATSRGQGTQPQHF.

This clone appeared once. The rearrangement joins TRBV19 to TRBJ2-2; perhaps TRBD2 as D (5 bases). Trimming left V 5 bases short and J 5 bases short, with 6 bases between. Per the germline V gene, CDR1 is LNHDA and CDR2 is SQIVND (reference sequence). CDR3 length: 12 residues. Written as DNA, the CDR3 is TGTGCCAGTAGTCGGGGTACCGGGGAGCTGTTTTTT. This gives the protein CASSRGTGELFF.

This clone has only a few counts. The V gene is TRBV28, the J gene TRBJ1-1, with TRBD1 as a possible D gene (6 bases). The CDR3 has 15 amino acids. V shed 3 bases and J shed 1 base, with 12 bases lying between them. Germline V gives CDR1 MDHEN, CDR2 SYDVKM. The CDR3 coding sequence is TGTGCCAGCAGTTTGGCCAGGGGTGAGAACACTGAAGCTTTCTTT. It encodes CASSLARGENTEAFF.

The chain is built from TRBV5-1 and TRBJ2-3; perhaps D is TRBD1 or TRBD2 (5 bases each). The CDR3 loop spans 13 amino acids. Trimming shortened V by 3 bases and J by 6 bases, and 11 bases separated the two germline ends. The germline V gene encodes CDR1 SGHRS and CDR2 YFSETQ. CDR3 in amino acids: CASSWDPQDTQYF. The CDR3 DNA is TGCGCCAGCAGCTGGGACCCCCAGGATACGCAGTATTTT.

The chain recombines TRBV7-9 with TRBJ2-3, with D tentatively TRBD2 (6 bases). CDR3 length: 14 amino acids. Germline V gene lookup returns CDR1 SEHNR and CDR2 FQNEAQ (reference sequence). Trimming removed 2 bases from V and 2 bases from J, with 8 bases in between. The CDR3 DNA reads as TGTGCCAGCAGCTTACGGGAGCTCACAGATACGCAGTATTTT. It is translated as CASSLRELTDTQYF.

This sequence joins TRBV2 and TRBJ1-5; D unclear. Trimming removed 8 bases from V and 4 bases from J, with 12 bases in between. Germline lookup yields CDR1 SNHLY and CDR2 FYNNEI. This CDR3 has 13 residues. The CDR3 DNA reads TGTGCCAGCGGCCGGGAGGGAAATCAGCCCCAGCATTTT. Protein: CASGREGNQPQHF.

The chain couples TRBV7-2 to TRBJ2-7; 7 bases match TRBD1. Germline assignment: CDR1 SGHTA and CDR2 FQGNSA. The CDR3 totals 14 residues. Unmatched junction bases numbered 6, after V lost 5 bases and J lost 2 bases. The CDR3 region has the DNA TGTGCCAGCAGCCGGGACAGCAGAGCCTACGAGCAGTACTTC. This gives the protein CASSRDSRAYEQYF.

The V gene is TRBV10-3, the J gene TRBJ2-1; perhaps D is TRBD1 or TRBD2 (7 bases each). CDR1 and CDR2 (germline): ENHRY, SYGVKD. Trimming left V 2 bases short and J 10 bases short, with 21 bases between. The CDR3 loop spans 16 amino acids. This CDR3 reads CAISESSQGGTNEQFF. In DNA form, the CDR3 reads TGTGCCATCAGTGAGAGTAGCCAGGGGGGGACAAACGAGCAGTTCTTC.

This chain connects TRBV5-6 to TRBJ2-1; TRBD1 or TRBD2 may be the D gene (7 bases each). Trimming took off 6 bases at V and 4 bases at J, with 26 bases between the two ends. Germline V gene sequence: CDR1 SGHDT, CDR2 YYEEEE. The CDR3 has 18 amino acids. CDR3 DNA: TGTGCCAGCACCGTTCTCAGGGGGAGCGGGGCTATATACAATGAGCAGTTCTTC. This gives the protein CASTVLRGSGAIYNEQFF.

For this clone: The junction shows a germline mismatch at one end, possibly a read error. The gene calls are TRBV7-7 and TRBJ2-7, with a weak D call TRBD1 (5 bases). In germline, CDR1 is SSHAT, CDR2 FNYEAQ (reference sequence). This CDR3 region has 12 residues. The CDR3 loop is CASSWGEHEQYF. The CDR3 region has the DNA TGTGCTAGCAGCTGGGGCGAACACGAGCAGTACTTC. The full variable domain, its missing parts supplied by reference TRBV7-7 and TRBJ2-7, is GAGVSQSPRYKVTKRGQDVTLRCDPISSHATLYWYQQALGQGPEFLTYFNYEAQPDKSGLPSDRFSAERPEGSISTLTIQRTEQRDSAMYRCASSWGEHEQYFGPGTRLTVT.

This chain links TRBV29-1 with TRBJ1-2; tentative D call: TRBD1 (5 bases). This CDR3 comprises 12 residues. V shed 4 bases and J shed 3 bases, with 9 bases lying between them. Germline V gene data show CDR1 as SQVTM and CDR2 as ANQGSEA. As DNA, the CDR3 is TGCAGCGTTGTCGAGACAGACTATGGCTACACCTTC. This sequence encodes CSVVETDYGYTF.

The chain joins TRBV7-2 to TRBJ2-3; no firm D call. Germline V gene sequence: CDR1 SGHTA, CDR2 FQGNSA. The V end was cut by 2 bases, the J end by 4 bases, with 4 bases between. CDR3 length: 12 amino acids. CDR3 nucleotide sequence: TGTGCCAGCAGCTTATTGGCAGATACGCAGTATTTT. Its protein product is CASSLLADTQYF.

This clone was recorded only once. The rearrangement uses TRBV10-2 and TRBJ2-2; TRBD1 matches 7 bases. The CDR3 totals 14 residues. The junction had 3 bases not matched to a gene; V was cut back by 5 bases and J by 3 bases. Germline CDR1 reads WSHSY; CDR2 reads SAAADI. Written as DNA, the CDR3 is TGCGCCAGCAGTCTAACAGGGGACACCGGGGAGCTGTTTTTT. Protein: CASSLTGDTGELFF.

This chain uses TRBV5-4 with TRBJ1-1, with TRBD1 matching over 8 bases. CDR3 length: 14 residues. The germline V gene encodes CDR1 SGHNT and CDR2 YYREEE (reference sequence). V shed 5 bases, J shed 3 bases, and the junction held 6 bases outside the gene matches. DNA for the CDR3: TGTGCCAGCAGTCAACAGGGGGTCGACACTGAAGCTTTCTTT. It codes for CASSQQGVDTEAFF.

This clone was recorded only once. The genes are TRBV30 and TRBJ1-1, with D tentatively TRBD1 (6 bases). Trimming stripped 3 bases from V and 2 bases from J, with 10 bases between. The germline V gene encodes CDR1 GTSNPN and CDR2 SVGIG (reference sequence). There are 13 residues in the CDR3. This CDR3 reads CAWSPGVNTEAFF. The CDR3 DNA reads as TGTGCCTGGAGCCCAGGGGTAAACACTGAAGCTTTCTTT.

The rearrangement links TRBV19 to TRBJ2-7; 8 bases map to TRBD2. CDR3 length equals 16 residues. Germline CDR1 LNHDA, CDR2 SQIVND (reference sequence). Trimming cost V 5 bases and J 5 bases; bases outside gene matches: 14. CDR3 bases: TGTGCCAGTAGTCCAACGAGCGGGGGTGGTTTTGACGAGCAGTACTTC. It codes for CASSPTSGGGFDEQYF.

The V call is TRBV6-5, the J call TRBJ2-2; 7 bases agree with TRBD2. This CDR3 has 13 amino acids. Germline values: CDR1 MNHEY, CDR2 SVGAGI. V was pared by 6 bases and J by 6 bases, with 4 bases of the junction left unmatched. CDR3 sequence reads: CASRLGLAGELFF. CDR3 sequence (DNA): TGTGCCAGCAGACTCGGACTAGCCGGGGAGCTGTTTTTT.

The V call is TRBV5-1, the J call TRBJ2-7; no firm D call. Germline-derived CDR1 and CDR2 are SGHRS and YFSETQ. The CDR3 has 13 amino acids. V lost 6 bases, J lost 0 bases, and 10 bases lay in between. The CDR3 loop reads CASTATASYEQYF. For the CDR3, the DNA is TGCGCCAGCACCGCCACAGCCTCCTACGAGCAGTACTTC.

The chain recombines TRBV6-5 with TRBJ1-3, with 7 bases aligning to TRBD1. This CDR3 region has 14 residues. V lost 4 bases to trimming and J lost 3 bases; unmatched junction nucleotides: 3. The V gene's germline CDR1 is MNHEY and CDR2 SVGAGI. The CDR3 sequence: CASSSGTDGNTIYF. Written as DNA, the CDR3 is TGTGCCAGCAGTTCCGGGACAGATGGAAACACCATATATTTT.

This chain joins TRBV28 and TRBJ2-7, with D possibly being TRBD2 (5 bases). In germline, CDR1 is MDHEN, CDR2 SYDVKM. The CDR3 loop spans 13 amino acids. V was shortened by 5 bases and J by 2 bases, with 10 bases between the two germline ends. CDR3 residues: CASSRTGTYEQYF. CDR3 in DNA: TGTGCCAGCAGTAGGACGGGAACCTACGAGCAGTACTTC. Using reference TRBV28 and TRBJ2-7 for the parts outside the CDR3, the full variable domain is DVKVTQSSRYLVKRTGEKVFLECVQDMDHENMFWYRQDPGLGLRLIYFSYDVKMKEKGDIPEGYSVSREKKERFSLILESASTNQTSMYLCASSRTGTYEQYFGPGTRLTVT.

The sample holds a few counts of this clone. Distinct nucleotide sequences in the sample also encode this CDR3. CDR3 residues: CASSDYEQYF. In DNA form, the CDR3 reads TGTGCCAGCAGTGATTACGAGCAGTACTTC. V usage is TRBV2 and J usage is TRBJ2-7; D is unresolved. V shed 3 bases and J shed 4 bases, with 1 base lying between them. This CDR3 is built from 10 residues. Germline lookup yields CDR1 SNHLY and CDR2 FYNNEI.

The chain is built from TRBV28 and TRBJ2-7; no clear D gene. CDR3 length equals 12 residues. CDR1 MDHEN and CDR2 SYDVKM come from the germline V gene. Trimming took 2 bases from V and 4 from J, leaving 6 bases between them. CDR3 sequence (DNA): TGTGCCAGCAGTTTAAGCCTATACGAGCAGTACTTC. It translates to CASSLSLYEQYF.